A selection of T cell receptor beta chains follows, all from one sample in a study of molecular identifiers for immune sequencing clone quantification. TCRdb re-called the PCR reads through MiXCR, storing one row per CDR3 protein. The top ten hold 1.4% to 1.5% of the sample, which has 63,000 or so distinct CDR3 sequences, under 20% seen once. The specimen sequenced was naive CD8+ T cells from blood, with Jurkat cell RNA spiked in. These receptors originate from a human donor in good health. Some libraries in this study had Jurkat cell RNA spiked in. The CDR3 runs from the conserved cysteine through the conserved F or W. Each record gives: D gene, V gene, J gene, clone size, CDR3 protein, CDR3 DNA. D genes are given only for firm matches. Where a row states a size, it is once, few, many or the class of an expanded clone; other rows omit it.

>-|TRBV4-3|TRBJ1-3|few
CASSQDGGGNTIYF
TGCGCCAGCAGCCAAGATGGGGGAGGAAACACCATATATTTT
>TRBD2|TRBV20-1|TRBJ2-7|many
CSALGTSFSYEQYF
TGCAGTGCTCTCGGGACTAGCTTCTCCTACGAGCAGTACTTC
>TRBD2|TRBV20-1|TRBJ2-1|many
CSARPLKTSDNEQFF
TGCAGTGCTAGACCCTTAAAAACTAGCGACAATGAGCAGTTCTTC
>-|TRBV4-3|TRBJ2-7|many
CASSQEFGLAYEQYF
TGCGCCAGCAGCCAAGAGTTCGGGTTGGCCTACGAGCAGTACTTC
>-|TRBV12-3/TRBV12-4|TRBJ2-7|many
CASSFEDRSYEQYF
TGTGCCAGCAGTTTCGAGGACAGATCCTACGAGCAGTACTTC
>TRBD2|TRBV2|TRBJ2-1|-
CASLTSGAYNEQFF
TGTGCCAGCCTGACTAGCGGAGCGTACAATGAGCAGTTCTTC
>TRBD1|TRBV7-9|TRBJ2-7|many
CASSWRGTGTAYEQYF
TGTGCCAGCAGCTGGAGAGGAACCGGGACAGCCTACGAGCAGTACTTC
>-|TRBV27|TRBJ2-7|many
CASGRRGNAGVSSYEQYF
TGTGCCAGCGGCCGTCGGGGCAACGCCGGGGTCAGCTCCTACGAGCAGTACTTC
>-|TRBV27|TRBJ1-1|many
CASSLVGSTEAFF
TGTGCCAGCAGTTTAGTCGGGAGCACTGAAGCTTTCTTT
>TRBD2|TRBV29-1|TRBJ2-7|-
CSVEGGLAGGNYEQYF
TGCAGCGTTGAGGGTGGGCTAGCGGGGGGAAACTACGAGCAGTACTTC
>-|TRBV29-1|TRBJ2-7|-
CSVEERAGTTYEQYF
TGCAGCGTTGAAGAAAGAGCAGGAACGACCTACGAGCAGTACTTC
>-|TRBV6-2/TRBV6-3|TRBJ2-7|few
CASSFGVTYEQYF
TGTGCCAGCAGTTTCGGCGTAACCTACGAGCAGTACTTC
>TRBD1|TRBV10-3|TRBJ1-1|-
CAIRSPGQSHTEAFF
TGTGCCATCAGGTCCCCGGGACAGTCGCACACTGAAGCTTTCTTT
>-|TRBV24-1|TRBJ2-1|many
CATSSGGRVYNEQFF
TGTGCCACCAGTTCAGGGGGGAGGGTCTACAATGAGCAGTTCTTC
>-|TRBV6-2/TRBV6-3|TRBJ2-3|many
CASSSQVPPADTQYF
TGTGCCAGCAGTTCCCAGGTCCCCCCGGCAGATACGCAGTATTTT
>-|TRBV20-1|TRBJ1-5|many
CSARDSSDQPQHF
TGCAGTGCTAGAGATTCTTCCGATCAGCCCCAGCATTTT
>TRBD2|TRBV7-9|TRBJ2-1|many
CASSPTSGRADEQFF
TGTGCCAGCAGCCCAACTAGCGGGAGGGCCGATGAGCAGTTCTTC
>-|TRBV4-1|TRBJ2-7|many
CASSQGREQYF
TGCGCCAGCAGCCAAGGTCGGGAGCAGTACTTC
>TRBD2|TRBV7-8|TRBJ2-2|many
CASSQSGTSVTGELFF
TGTGCCAGCAGCCAATCTGGGACTAGCGTTACCGGGGAGCTGTTTTTT
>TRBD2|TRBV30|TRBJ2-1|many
CAWSKGLAGEVNEQFF
TGTGCCTGGAGCAAAGGACTAGCGGGAGAAGTTAATGAGCAGTTCTTC
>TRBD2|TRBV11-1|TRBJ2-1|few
CASSSSGIYNEQFF
TGTGCCAGCAGCTCCAGCGGGATCTACAATGAGCAGTTCTTC
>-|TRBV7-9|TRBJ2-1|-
CASSFGLTYNEQFF
TGTGCCAGCAGCTTCGGGTTGACATACAATGAGCAGTTCTTC
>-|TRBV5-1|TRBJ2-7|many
CASSADPGRIRF
TGCGCCAGCAGCGCGGACCCGGGACGGATCAGATTC
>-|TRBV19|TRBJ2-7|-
CASSISLGGGEQYF
TGTGCCAGTAGTATTTCGCTAGGAGGGGGCGAGCAGTACTTC
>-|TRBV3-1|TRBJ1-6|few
CASSQDLWSSDSPLHF
TGTGCCAGCAGCCAAGATCTGTGGAGTTCGGATTCACCCCTCCACTTT
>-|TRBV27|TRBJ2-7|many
CASSLSLGFPYEQYF
TGTGCCAGCAGTCTATCCTTGGGTTTCCCCTACGAGCAGTACTTC
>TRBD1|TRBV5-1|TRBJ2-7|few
CASSLGDSTYEQYF
TGCGCCAGCAGCTTGGGGGACAGCACCTACGAGCAGTACTTC
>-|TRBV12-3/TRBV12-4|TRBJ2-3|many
CASSLYAGRTDTQYF
TGTGCCAGCAGTTTATATGCGGGGCGGACAGATACGCAGTATTTT
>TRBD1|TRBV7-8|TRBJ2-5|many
CASRVTGTGETQYF
TGTGCCAGCAGAGTTACCGGGACAGGGGAGACCCAGTACTTC
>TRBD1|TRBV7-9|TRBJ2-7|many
CASSSRDRGPDEQYF
TGTGCCAGCAGCTCCCGGGACAGGGGGCCTGACGAGCAGTACTTC
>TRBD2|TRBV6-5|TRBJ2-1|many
CASSYVASGRGFDEQFF
TGTGCCAGCAGTTACGTGGCTAGCGGGAGGGGGTTCGATGAGCAGTTCTTC
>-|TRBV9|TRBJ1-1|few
CASSVGGGSDEAFF
TGTGCCAGCAGCGTAGGGGGGGGCTCTGATGAAGCTTTCTTT
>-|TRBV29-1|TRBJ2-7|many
CSVEEGEQYF
TGCAGCGTTGAAGAAGGGGAGCAGTACTTC
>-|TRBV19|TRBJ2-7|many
CASSEGHEQYF
TGTGCCAGTAGTGAAGGCCACGAGCAGTACTTC
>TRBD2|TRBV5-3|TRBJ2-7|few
CASGEGLAPYEQYF
TGTGCCAGTGGGGAGGGACTAGCTCCCTACGAGCAGTACTTC
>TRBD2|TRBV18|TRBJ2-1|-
CASSPRREAEDEQFF
TGTGCCAGCTCACCCCGGCGGGAGGCGGAGGATGAGCAGTTCTTC
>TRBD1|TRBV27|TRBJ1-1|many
CASSSSRGLNTEAFF
TGTGCCAGCAGTTCATCCAGGGGGTTGAACACTGAAGCTTTCTTT
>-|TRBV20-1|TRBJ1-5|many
CSARDIQQYSNQPQHF
TGCAGTGCTAGAGATATACAACAATATAGCAATCAGCCCCAGCATTTT
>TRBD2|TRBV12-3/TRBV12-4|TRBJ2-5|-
CASSLAGNFAETQYF
TGTGCCAGCAGCTTAGCGGGAAATTTTGCGGAGACCCAGTACTTC
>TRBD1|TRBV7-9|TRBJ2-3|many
CATWDSPDTQYF
TGTGCCACATGGGACAGCCCAGATACGCAGTATTTT
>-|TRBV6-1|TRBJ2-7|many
CASSFGEYGIYYEQYF
TGTGCCAGCAGTTTTGGGGAATACGGAATCTACTACGAGCAGTACTTC
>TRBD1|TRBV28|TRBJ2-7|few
CASSFPRGPHYEQYF
TGTGCCAGCAGTTTCCCCAGGGGGCCACACTACGAGCAGTACTTC
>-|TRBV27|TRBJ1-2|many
CASSPKENYGYTF
TGTGCCAGCAGTCCCAAGGAGAACTATGGCTACACCTTC
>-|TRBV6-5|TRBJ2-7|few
CASSLGGEQYF
TGTGCCAGCAGTTTGGGAGGTGAGCAGTACTTC
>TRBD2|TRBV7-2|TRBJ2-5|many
CASSLAVEVAGSQETQYF
TGTGCCAGCAGCTTAGCCGTGGAGGTAGCGGGGTCCCAAGAGACCCAGTACTTC
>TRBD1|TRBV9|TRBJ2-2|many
CASSVGTGGYTGELFF
TGTGCCAGCAGCGTAGGGACAGGGGGTTACACCGGGGAGCTGTTTTTT
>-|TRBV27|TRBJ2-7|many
CASSFGGAVYEQYF
TGTGCCAGCAGTTTCGGGGGCGCAGTCTACGAGCAGTACTTC
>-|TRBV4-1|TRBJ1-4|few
CASSPGEKLFF
TGCGCCAGCAGCCCGGGTGAAAAACTGTTTTTT
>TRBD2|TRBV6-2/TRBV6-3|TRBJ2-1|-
CDNSRGLAGTFNEQFF
TGTGATAACTCTCGCGGGCTAGCGGGAACGTTCAATGAGCAGTTCTTC
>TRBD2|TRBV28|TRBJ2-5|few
CASSFRASGREETQYF
TGTGCCAGCAGTTTCAGGGCTAGCGGGAGAGAAGAGACCCAGTACTTC
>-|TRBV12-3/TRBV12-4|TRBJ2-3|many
CASRGIGLATDTQYF
TGTGCCAGCAGAGGTATAGGACTCGCCACAGATACGCAGTATTTT
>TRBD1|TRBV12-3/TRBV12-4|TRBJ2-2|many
CATTTGDTGELFF
TGTGCCACCACCACAGGGGACACCGGGGAGCTGTTTTTT
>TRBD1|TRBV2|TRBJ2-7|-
CASSASTDRERYF
TGTGCCAGCAGCGCGAGCACCGACAGGGAGCGGTACTTC
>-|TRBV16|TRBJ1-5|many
CASSHPEQGGGNQPQHF
TGTGCCAGCAGCCACCCCGAGCAGGGTGGGGGCAATCAGCCCCAGCATTTT